This record looks at one TCR beta chain sequence and its context. Its antigen is undetermined. The data belong to a study of T cells after yellow fever vaccination. Regarding the study as a whole: Post-booster samples contained most primary-vaccination clones (approximately 96% CD4, approximately 88% CD8). Only a small proportion of the clonotypes turned up in both the CD4 and the CD8 compartments, likely arising from convergent recombination. A secondary response was less intense yet reached its peak sooner, at day 5 versus 15.

TCR cDNA was made by 5'RACE template switching, adding a universal primer site and UMIs. TCRdb re-called the 5' RACE reads through MiXCR, storing one row per CDR3 protein. This sample yields just under 600,000 distinct CDR3 sequences, of which approximately 13% are seen a single time; over 13% belongs to the top ten. Per the germline V gene, CDR1 is MNHEY and CDR2 is SVGEGT. V was pared by 5 bases and J by 8 bases, with 15 bases between. The CDR3 is 13 residues long. This sequence originates from a man aged 25-40 years who received the YFV17D yellow fever vaccine. The rearrangement uses TRBV6-2 or TRBV6-3 and TRBJ1-2; tentative D call: TRBD1 (6 bases). The starting material was PBMCs, obtained on the day of the yellow fever booster vaccination. The CDR3 DNA follows: TGTGCCAGCAGTCCGACAGGCTCAAACGGCTACACCTTC. The encoded protein is CASSPTGSNGYTF.